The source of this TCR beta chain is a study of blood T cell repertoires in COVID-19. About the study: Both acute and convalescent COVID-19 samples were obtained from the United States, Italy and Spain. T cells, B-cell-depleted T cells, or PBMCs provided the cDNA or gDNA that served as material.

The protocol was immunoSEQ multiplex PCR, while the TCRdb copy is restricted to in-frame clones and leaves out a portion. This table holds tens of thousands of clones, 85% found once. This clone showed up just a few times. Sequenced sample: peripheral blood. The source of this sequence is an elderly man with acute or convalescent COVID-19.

CDR3 sequence: CASRQGSNQPQHF. The CDR3 nucleotides are TGTGCCAGCAGGCAGGGGAGCAATCAGCCCCAGCATTTT. The chain uses TRBV12-3 or TRBV12-4 and TRBJ1-5, with TRBD1 as a possible D gene (6 bases). Trimming shortened V by 6 bases and J by 1 base, and 7 bases separated the two germline ends. The CDR3 has 13 amino acids.